Here is one TCR beta chain with its context. What it binds is not known. Following a re-call of the 5' RACE reads, TCRdb has one entry per CDR3 protein and lacks DNA. The table lists 300,000 to 400,000 distinct CDR3 sequences. This record belongs to a study of monozygotic twins with inflammatory bowel disease. Germline CDR1 and CDR2: SGHRS and YFSETQ. The CDR3 length is 15 residues. Whole-study results and caveats: Healthy co-twins had higher TCRbeta inverse Simpson diversity than their IBD twins.

The receptor was isolated from a human donor with ulcerative colitis or Crohn's disease, or a healthy co-twin of an affected twin (not recorded which). The V and J genes are TRBV5-1 and TRBJ1-1; TCRdb returns TRBD1, unconfirmable since there is no DNA. The sequencing input was blood. The chain's CDR3 is CASSSGQHRDTEAFF.